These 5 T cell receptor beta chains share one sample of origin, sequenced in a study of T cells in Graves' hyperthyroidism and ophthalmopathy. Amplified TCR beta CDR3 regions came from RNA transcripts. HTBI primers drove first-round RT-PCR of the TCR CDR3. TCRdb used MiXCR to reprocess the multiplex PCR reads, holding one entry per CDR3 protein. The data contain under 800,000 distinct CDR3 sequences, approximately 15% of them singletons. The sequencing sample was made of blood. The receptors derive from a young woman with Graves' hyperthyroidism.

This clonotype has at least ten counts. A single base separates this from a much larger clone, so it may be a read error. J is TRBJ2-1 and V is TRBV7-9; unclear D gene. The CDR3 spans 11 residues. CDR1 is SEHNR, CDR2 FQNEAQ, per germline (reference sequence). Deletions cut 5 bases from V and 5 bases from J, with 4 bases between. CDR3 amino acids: CASSTNNEQFF. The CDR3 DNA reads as TGTGCCAGCAGCACTAACAATGAGCAGTTCTTC.

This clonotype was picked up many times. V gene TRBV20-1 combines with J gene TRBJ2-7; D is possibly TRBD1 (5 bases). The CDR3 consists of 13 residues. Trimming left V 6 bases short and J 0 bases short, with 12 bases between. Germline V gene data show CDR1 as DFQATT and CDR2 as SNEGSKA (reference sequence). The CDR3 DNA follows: TGCAGTGCCCCAGCAGGGTTCTCCTACGAGCAGTACTTC. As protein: CSAPAGFSYEQYF.

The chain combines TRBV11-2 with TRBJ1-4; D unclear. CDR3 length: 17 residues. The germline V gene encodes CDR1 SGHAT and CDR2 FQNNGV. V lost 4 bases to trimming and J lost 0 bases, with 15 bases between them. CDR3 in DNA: TGTGCCAGCAGCTCGGGCAGATGGGCGTCAACTAATGAAAAACTGTTTTTT. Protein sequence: CASSSGRWASTNEKLFF.

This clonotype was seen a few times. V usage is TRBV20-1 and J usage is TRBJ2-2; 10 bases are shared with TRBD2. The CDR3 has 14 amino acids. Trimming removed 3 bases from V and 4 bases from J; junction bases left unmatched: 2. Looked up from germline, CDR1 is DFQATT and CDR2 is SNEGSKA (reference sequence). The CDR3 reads CSASLAGVTGELFF. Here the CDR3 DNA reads TGCAGTGCTAGTCTAGCGGGAGTCACCGGGGAGCTGTTTTTT.

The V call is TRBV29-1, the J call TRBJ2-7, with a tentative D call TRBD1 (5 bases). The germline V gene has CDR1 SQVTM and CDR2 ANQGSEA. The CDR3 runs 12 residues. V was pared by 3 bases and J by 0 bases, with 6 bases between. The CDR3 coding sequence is TGCAGCGTTGAGCAGGGCTCCTACGAGCAGTACTTC. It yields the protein CSVEQGSYEQYF.